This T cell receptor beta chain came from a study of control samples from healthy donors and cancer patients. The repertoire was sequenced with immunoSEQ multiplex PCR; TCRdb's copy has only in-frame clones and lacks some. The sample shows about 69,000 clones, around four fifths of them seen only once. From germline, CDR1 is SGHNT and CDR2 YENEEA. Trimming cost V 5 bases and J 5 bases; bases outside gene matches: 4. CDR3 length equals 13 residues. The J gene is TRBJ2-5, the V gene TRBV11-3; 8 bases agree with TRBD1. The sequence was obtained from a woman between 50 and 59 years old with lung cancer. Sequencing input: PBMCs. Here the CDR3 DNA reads TGTGCCAGCAGCAATCGACAGGGGGAGACCCAGTACTTC. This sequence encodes CASSNRQGETQYF.